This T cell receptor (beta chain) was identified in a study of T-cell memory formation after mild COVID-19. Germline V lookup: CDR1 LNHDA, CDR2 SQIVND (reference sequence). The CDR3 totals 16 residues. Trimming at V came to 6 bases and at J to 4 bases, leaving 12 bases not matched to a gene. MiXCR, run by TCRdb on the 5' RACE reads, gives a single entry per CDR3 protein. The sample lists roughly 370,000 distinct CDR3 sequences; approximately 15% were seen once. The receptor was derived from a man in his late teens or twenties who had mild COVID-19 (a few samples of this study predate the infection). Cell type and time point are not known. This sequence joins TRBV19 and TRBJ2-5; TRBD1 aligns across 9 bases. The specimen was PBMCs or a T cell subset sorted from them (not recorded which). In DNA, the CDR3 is TGTGCCAGTAGAGATTCCGGGACAGGGTTTCGAGAGACCCAGTACTTC. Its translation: CASRDSGTGFRETQYF.